This T cell receptor beta chain was sequenced during a study of human T cells and chemical hapten exposure. Study-wide findings and caveats: Patch test score rose with PT1 expanded TCR count, significant at thresholds 8, 16 and 32, not 4.

The sample's time point: patch test 3, about 24 weeks after DPC sensitization. Treatment specified: therapeutic diphenylcyclopropenone sensitization with weekly scalp DPC. TCRdb redid the calling of the RACE reads with MiXCR, one entry per CDR3 protein. The top ten hold 16% of the sample, which has tens of thousands of distinct CDR3 sequences, approximately 9.9% seen once. This clonotype has a count of ten or more. Its antigen is currently unknown. The CDR3 consists of 19 residues. Per the germline V gene, CDR1 is SGHAT and CDR2 is FQNNGV. Trimming took 5 bases from V and 3 from J; bases not matched to a gene: 12.

This TCR was recovered from a woman in her 40s with alopecia areata. Some clones in this sample may be carry-over from other donors' samples. The sample in question was whole blood, obtained in connection with sensitization to the hapten diphenylcyclopropenone (DPC). The genes are TRBV11-2 and TRBJ2-6; 11 bases map to TRBD1. Here the CDR3 DNA reads TGTGCCAGCAGCCCCGAGGGATGGACAGGGGGCGGTGGGGCCAACGTCCTGACTTTC. This sequence encodes CASSPEGWTGGGGANVLTF. The full variable domain, its missing parts supplied by reference TRBV11-2 and TRBJ2-6, is EAGVAQSPRYKIIEKRQSVAFWCNPISGHATLYWYQQILGQGPKLLIQFQNNGVVDDSQLPKDRFSAERLKGVDSTLKIQPAKLEDSAVYLCASSPEGWTGGGGANVLTFGAGSRLTVL.